This T cell receptor (beta chain) was retrieved from a study of control samples from healthy donors and cancer patients (dated by TCRdb to about 2020). As encoded in the germline V gene, CDR1 is SNHLY while CDR2 is FYNNEI. The CDR3 contains 13 residues, cysteine and phenylalanine counted. Of the read, only the CDR3 DNA is kept; its 39 bases are in frame from base 1. Trimming takes 3 bases from V and 0 bases from J, and the germline ends sit 6 bases apart. Receptor libraries were prepared by the immunoSEQ multiplex PCR assay. Entries here come from immuneACCESS through TCRdb and include only in-frame sequences with V and J called. Some clones fail to appear in such tables; in the studies checked, an unresolved V gene covers under half of the shortfall, and the cause of the remainder is unknown. The sample table holds 120,000 or so clones, of which 87% were seen once. Of the sample, roughly 12% falls within the top ten clones.

Points on this clone: Its antigen remains undetermined. No much larger clone exists at a distance of one base, and base qualities are not known.

This chain joins TRBV2 to TRBJ2-7; the D segment could be TRBD2, given 5 matching bases. The TCR comes from a man aged 25 to 45 in good health. Specimen: blood. The nucleotides are TGTGCCAGCAGTGACGGGGTCTCCTACGAGCAGTACTTC. Translated, it gives CASSDGVSYEQYF.